This T cell receptor beta chain was found in a study of blood T cell repertoires in COVID-19. Authors' analysis steps: It was from reference gene primer amplification that nucleated cell counts were estimated. TCRdb keeps only in-frame clones here, not all; method: immunoSEQ multiplex PCR. V and J calls plus clone size are reproduced from that table; the DNA served to infer D and trimming. Among some 320,000 clones listed, more than 85% were seen once. V was pared by 2 bases and J by 3 bases, with 8 bases between. The CDR3 is 13 amino acids. The rearrangement links TRBV12-3 or TRBV12-4 to TRBJ2-7; D not resolved. Sequenced input: PBMCs or T cells enriched from blood (not recorded which). This receptor was taken from a woman aged 30 to 39 who had been exposed to COVID-19. CDR3 sequence reads: CASSLSSVYEQYF. The CDR3 DNA sequence: TGTGCCAGCAGTTTATCTTCTGTCTACGAGCAGTACTTC.